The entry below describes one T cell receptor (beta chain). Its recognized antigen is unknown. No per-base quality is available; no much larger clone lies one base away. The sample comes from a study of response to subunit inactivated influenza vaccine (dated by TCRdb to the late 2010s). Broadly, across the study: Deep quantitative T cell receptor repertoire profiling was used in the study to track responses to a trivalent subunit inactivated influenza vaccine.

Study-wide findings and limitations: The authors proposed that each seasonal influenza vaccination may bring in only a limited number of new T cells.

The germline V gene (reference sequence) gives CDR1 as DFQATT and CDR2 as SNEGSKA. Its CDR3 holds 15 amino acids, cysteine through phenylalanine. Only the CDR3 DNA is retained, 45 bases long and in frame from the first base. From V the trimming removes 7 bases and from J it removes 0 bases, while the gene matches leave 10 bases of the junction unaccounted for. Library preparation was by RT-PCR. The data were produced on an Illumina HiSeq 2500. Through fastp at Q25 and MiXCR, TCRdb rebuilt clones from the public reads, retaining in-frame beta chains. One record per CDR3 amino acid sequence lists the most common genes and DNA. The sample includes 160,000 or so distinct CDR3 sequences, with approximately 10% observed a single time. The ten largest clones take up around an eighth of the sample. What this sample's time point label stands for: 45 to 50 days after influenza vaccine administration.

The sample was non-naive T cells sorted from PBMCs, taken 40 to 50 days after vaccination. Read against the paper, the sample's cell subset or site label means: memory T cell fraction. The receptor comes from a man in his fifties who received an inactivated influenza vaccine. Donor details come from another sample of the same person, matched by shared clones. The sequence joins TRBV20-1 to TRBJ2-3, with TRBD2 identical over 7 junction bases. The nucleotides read TGCAGTGGGGTTGCCGGGACTACAAGCACAGATACGCAGTATTTT. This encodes CSGVAGTTSTDTQYF.